Sequencing of this TCR beta chain was carried out in a study of T cell repertoires in cytomegalovirus infection. This CDR3 contains 15 residues. From germline, CDR1 is LNHDA and CDR2 SQIVND (reference sequence). The ends were cut back, 3 bases at V and 0 bases at J, with 12 bases in the middle. TCRdb recomputed calls from the reads with MiXCR, one row per CDR3 protein. The table records 160,000 or so distinct CDR3 sequences, roughly 15% of them present only once. The sequence came from a human donor in good health (CMV status not recorded). Some clones in this sample may be carry-over from other donors' samples. Sequencing was done on a sample of CD8+ T cells from PBMCs. The gene calls are TRBV19 and TRBJ2-7; perhaps D is TRBD1 or TRBD2 (5 bases each). The CDR3, as DNA: TGTGCCAGTAGTATGGCAGGGAGCAGCTCCTACGAGCAGTACTTC. This encodes CASSMAGSSSYEQYF.